These T cell receptor beta chains were read from a single sample in a study of T cells in Graves' hyperthyroidism and ophthalmopathy. TCRdb redid the calling of the multiplex PCR reads with MiXCR, one entry per CDR3 protein. Here the sample spans fewer than 400,000 distinct CDR3 sequences, more than 13% being singletons. Source material: blood. The receptors were gathered from a man aged 50-59 years with Graves' ophthalmopathy. The CDR3 runs from the conserved cysteine through the conserved F or W. A D gene is named only where the DNA matches it firmly. Expanded clones are given a class, and other clones once, few, many or no size at all.

d_gene,v_gene,j_gene,len,abundance,CDR3nt,CDR3aa
TRBD2,TRBV7-9,TRBJ2-2,17,NA,TGTGCCAGCAGCCTCAGGGGGACTAGCGGGAACACCGGGGAACTGTTTTTT,CASSLRGTSGNTGELFF
NA,TRBV7-2,TRBJ2-1,15,NA,TGTGCCAGCAGCTTAAAGAGTGTGCCGCATAATGAGCAGTTCTTC,CASSLKSVPHNEQFF
NA,TRBV5-1,TRBJ1-2,12,many,TGCGCCAGCAGTTGGGGGTTGGATGGCTACACCTTC,CASSWGLDGYTF
NA,TRBV3-1,TRBJ1-2,12,many,TGTGCCAGCAGCCAAGAGGGGTCTGGCTACACCTTC,CASSQEGSGYTF
NA,TRBV3-1,TRBJ2-7,14,many,TGTGCCAGCAGCCATGGTGTAGCTGTGAACGAGCAGTACTTC,CASSHGVAVNEQYF
NA,TRBV7-6,TRBJ2-1,15,many,TGTGCCAGCAGCCGCGGACTCCTAGCTGAGAATGAGCAGTTCTTC,CASSRGLLAENEQFF
NA,TRBV5-1,TRBJ2-1,15,NA,TGCGCCAGCAGCTTGCAGCTGACCGTTCACAATGAGCAGTTCTTC,CASSLQLTVHNEQFF
NA,TRBV20-1,TRBJ2-2,11,many,TGCAGTGCTAGTGGTCCCGGGGAGCTGTTTTTT,CSASGPGELFF
TRBD2,TRBV20-1,TRBJ2-3,16,many,TGCAGTGCCGACTTCAGACTAGCGGGAGGCACAGATACGCAGTATTTT,CSADFRLAGGTDTQYF
NA,TRBV24-1,TRBJ2-5,17,few,TGTGCCACCAGTGACGTCGGACGAAATGAACTTCAAGAGACCCAGTACTTC,CATSDVGRNELQETQYF
NA,TRBV20-1,TRBJ1-3,16,NA,TGCAGTGCTAGAGTTAGGGGGGGCTCACGGGTAAACACCATATATTTT,CSARVRGGSRVNTIYF
TRBD2,TRBV5-8,TRBJ2-1,14,many,TGTGCCAGCATCTCCGGGGGGATCTCGAATGAGCAGTTCTTC,CASISGGISNEQFF
NA,TRBV5-8,TRBJ2-1,15,many,TGTGCCAGCAGCTTGGTGCAGGGGTCCTACAATGAGCAGTTCTTC,CASSLVQGSYNEQFF
TRBD2,TRBV6-5,TRBJ2-7,15,NA,TGTGCCAGCAGTACTAGCGGATCAAGGTCCTACGAGCAGTACTTC,CASSTSGSRSYEQYF
NA,TRBV12-5,TRBJ2-3,15,many,TGTGCTAGTGGAGAACAGGGCGTTGGTGCAGATACGCAGTATTTT,CASGEQGVGADTQYF
TRBD1,TRBV6-1,TRBJ2-7,13,once,TGTGCCAACAGGCCGGGACAGGGGAACGAGCAGTACTTC,CANRPGQGNEQYF
TRBD2,TRBV5-1,TRBJ2-1,15,many,TGCGCCAGCAGCTGGACTAGCGGGAGCTCCACTGAGCAGTTCTTC,CASSWTSGSSTEQFF
NA,TRBV18,TRBJ1-5,16,few,TGTGCCAGCTCACCAGGCGTGGGGAAGAGCAATCAGCCCCAGCATTTT,CASSPGVGKSNQPQHF
NA,TRBV29-1,TRBJ1-1,12,few,TGCAGCGTTGAAGAGGTGAACCCTGAAGCTTTCTTT,CSVEEVNPEAFF
TRBD2,TRBV5-1,TRBJ2-1,16,few,TGCGCCAGCAGCTTAAGCGCTAGCGGGTCCTACAATGAGCAGTTCTTC,CASSLSASGSYNEQFF
NA,TRBV27,TRBJ2-6,16,once,TGTGCCAGCAGTTCCCCCGCCGGCACTGGGGCCAACGTCCTGACTTTC,CASSSPAGTGANVLTF
TRBD1,TRBV30,TRBJ2-7,13,few,TGTGCCTGGGCCCGACAGGGGGCCTACGAGCAGTACTTC,CAWARQGAYEQYF
NA,TRBV29-1,TRBJ2-6,15,few,TGCAGCGTTGGGACACTCAGCTCTGGGGCCAACGTCCTGACTTTC,CSVGTLSSGANVLTF
TRBD1,TRBV5-8,TRBJ2-5,17,NA,TGTGCCAGCAGCCGAACGACCGGGACAGGGAGGTTCGAGACCCAGTACTTC,CASSRTTGTGRFETQYF
TRBD2,TRBV20-1,TRBJ2-1,14,many,TGCAGTGCCTATAGCGGGAGGGGCGCAAATGAGCAGTTCTTC,CSAYSGRGANEQFF
NA,TRBV12-3/TRBV12-4,TRBJ2-7,10,many,TGTGCCAGCAGGGGTCACGAGCAGTACTTC,CASRGHEQYF
NA,TRBV27,TRBJ1-5,12,many,TGTGCCAGCAGGAGGGGCAATCAGCCCCAGCATTTT,CASRRGNQPQHF
TRBD2,TRBV5-1,TRBJ2-7,15,many,TGCGCCAGCAGCTTGGGAAGGACTAGCGGTGGGGAGCAGTACTTC,CASSLGRTSGGEQYF
NA,TRBV7-8,TRBJ2-7,14,many,TGTGCCAGCAGCTTAGTCGACCGTCTCTACGAGCAGTACTTC,CASSLVDRLYEQYF
NA,TRBV7-8,TRBJ2-5,14,NA,TGTGCCAGCAGCTTTAGATCAGGCCAAGAGACCCAGTACTTC,CASSFRSGQETQYF
NA,TRBV10-2,TRBJ2-7,14,NA,TGCGCCAGCAGTGGGACTACTACGGTTGTAGAGCAGTACTTC,CASSGTTTVVEQYF
TRBD2,TRBV20-1,TRBJ2-4,14,few,TGCAGTGCTACGAGCGGGAGGGCCGAAAACATTCAGTACTTC,CSATSGRAENIQYF
NA,TRBV7-9,TRBJ2-6,16,once,TGTGCCAGCAGCCCTGGTACCGGGCCTGGGGCCAACGTCCTGACTTTC,CASSPGTGPGANVLTF
NA,TRBV7-9,TRBJ2-1,16,many,TGTGCCAGCAGCCGGGCGTCAAGGACAGAAGAAAATGAGCAGTTCTTC,CASSRASRTEENEQFF
TRBD1,TRBV5-8,TRBJ1-4,14,many,TGTGCCAGCAGCCCGGGACAGGGAAAAGAAAAACTGTTTTTT,CASSPGQGKEKLFF
TRBD1,TRBV28,TRBJ1-2,15,NA,TGTGCCAGCAGTTCCTTCCCCGGGACAGGGGCGGGCTACACCTTC,CASSSFPGTGAGYTF
NA,TRBV9,TRBJ2-2,16,NA,TGTGCCAGCAGCGTAGGTAGTCTAGGAAACACCGGGGAGCTGTTTTTT,CASSVGSLGNTGELFF
NA,TRBV5-1,TRBJ1-1,12,many,TGTGCCAGCAGCTTAGAGGTCACTGAAGCTTTCTTT,CASSLEVTEAFF
NA,TRBV12-3/TRBV12-4,TRBJ2-2,15,many,TGTGCCAGCAGTTTAGTCCCCAAGGCCACCGGGGAGCTGTTTTTT,CASSLVPKATGELFF
NA,TRBV7-9,TRBJ2-1,12,few,TGTGCCAGCAGCTTAGGCTTCAATGAGCAGTTCTTC,CASSLGFNEQFF
TRBD2,TRBV24-1,TRBJ2-7,18,NA,TGTGCCACCAGTGCCCCCGGACTAGCGGGAGGAAACTCCTACGAGCAGTACTTC,CATSAPGLAGGNSYEQYF
NA,TRBV2,TRBJ2-5,12,NA,TGTGCCAGCATGTTGGAAGCGGAGACCCAGTACTTC,CASMLEAETQYF
TRBD1,TRBV29-1,TRBJ1-6,13,few,TGCAGCGTTGGACAGGGACCTAATTCACCCCTCCACTTT,CSVGQGPNSPLHF
NA,TRBV6-1,TRBJ2-7,14,many,TGTGCCAGCAGTCGAGCGACAGGCGGGTCCGAGCAGTACTTC,CASSRATGGSEQYF
TRBD1,TRBV20-1,TRBJ1-6,15,few,TGCAGTGCTAAGGGGCAGGGGGCTGATAATTCACCCCTCCACTTT,CSAKGQGADNSPLHF
TRBD2,TRBV6-1,TRBJ2-2,17,NA,TGTGCCAGCAGCTCCAGGACTAGCGGGATGAACACCGGGGAGCTGTTTTTT,CASSSRTSGMNTGELFF
TRBD1,TRBV7-9,TRBJ1-1,16,many,TGTGCCAGCAGCACTGGGACAGGGCCTTCGAACACTGAAGCTTTCTTT,CASSTGTGPSNTEAFF
NA,TRBV19,TRBJ2-1,13,few,TGTGCCACACGGGGGGCCTCCTACAATGAGCAGTTCTTC,CATRGASYNEQFF
NA,TRBV20-1,TRBJ1-5,18,many,TGCAGTGCTAGACAGAGACCCATCGGGCTATCATCCAATCAGCCCCAGCATTTT,CSARQRPIGLSSNQPQHF
NA,TRBV6-5,TRBJ2-1,17,many,TGTGCCAGCAGTTACTCAAGGAAGCGGAGCTCCTACAATGAGCAGTTCTTC,CASSYSRKRSSYNEQFF
TRBD1,TRBV6-6,TRBJ2-7,17,NA,TGTGCCAGCAGTTACTTGGGGACAGGGGGCGCAGTTGGTGAGCAGTACTTC,CASSYLGTGGAVGEQYF
NA,TRBV7-9,TRBJ1-4,15,NA,TGTGCCAGCAGCTCAACCGGACAGCCTAATGAAAAACTGTTTTTT,CASSSTGQPNEKLFF
NA,TRBV11-2,TRBJ2-7,11,many,TGTGCCAGCAGCTTAGAGATCGAGCAGTACTTC,CASSLEIEQYF
NA,TRBV2,TRBJ2-6,17,few,TGTGCCAGCAGTGAAGACCGAATCCCATCTGGGGCCAACGTCCTGACTTTC,CASSEDRIPSGANVLTF
NA,TRBV28,TRBJ2-4,14,many,TGTGCCAGCACCGAGGGGGGGGCCAAAAACATTCAGTACTTC,CASTEGGAKNIQYF
NA,TRBV15,TRBJ1-4,14,few,TGTGCCACCAGCAACAGGGTGACTAATGAAAAACTGTTTTTT,CATSNRVTNEKLFF
NA,TRBV12-3/TRBV12-4,TRBJ1-1,13,many,TGTGCCAGCAGCCGTACAGGGATAACTGAAGCTTTCTTT,CASSRTGITEAFF